This TCR beta chain was captured by sequencing in a study of vaccination and CD4 T cells after COVID-19. The overall study: Post-COVID samples were collected a median about 3.5 months following diagnosis, spanning 35 to 161. Overlapping spike peptides of SARS-CoV-2, HCoV-NL63, HCoV-OC43 and HCoV-229E were used, and cells were stimulated with them.

V lost 7 bases and J lost 5; bases outside the gene matches: 9. The CDR3 loop spans 14 amino acids. Germline values: CDR1 MNHNS, CDR2 SASEGT. With respect to this clonotype: The antigen remains unidentified.

The Oncomine TCR Beta short-read assay was applied to DNA of cultured CD4+ T cells. Cultures of CD4+ T cells served as the source for extracting genomic DNA. Using its own MiXCR run on the PCR reads, TCRdb lists one record per CDR3 protein. The sample contains over 9,000 distinct CDR3 sequences, about 29% of which appear only once. Treatment noted: approximately nine-day PBMC culture with coronavirus spike peptide pools or control peptides (ViraFEST assay). Collection of the unexposed donor's CD4+ T cells took place before the COVID-19 pandemic (2011-2018). Peptide-pool expansion of antigen-specific T cells preceded TCR sequencing in ViraFEST. Where cells permitted, unexposed-donor CD4+ T cells were probed with SARS-CoV-2 S/N and four cold-coronavirus spikes.

The sequence derives from a human donor in good health. The chain uses TRBV6-1 and TRBJ2-5, with 8 nucleotides matching TRBD2. Sequenced: CD4+ T cells from blood, cultured in vitro. The CDR3 protein is CASIRAGGLETQYF. CDR3 nucleotides: TGTGCCAGCATCCGCGCGGGGGGTTTGGAGACCCAGTACTTC.